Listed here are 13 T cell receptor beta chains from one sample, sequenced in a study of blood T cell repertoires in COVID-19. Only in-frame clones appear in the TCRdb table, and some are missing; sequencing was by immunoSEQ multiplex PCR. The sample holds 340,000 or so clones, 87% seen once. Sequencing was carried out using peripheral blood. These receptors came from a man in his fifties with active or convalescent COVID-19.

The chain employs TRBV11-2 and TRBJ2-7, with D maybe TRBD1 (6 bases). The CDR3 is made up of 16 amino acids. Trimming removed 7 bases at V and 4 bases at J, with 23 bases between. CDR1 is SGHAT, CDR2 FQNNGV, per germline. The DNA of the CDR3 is TGTGCCAGCACCAAGACAGGAACCCCCACAATTTACGAGCAGTACTTC. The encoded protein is CASTKTGTPTIYEQYF.

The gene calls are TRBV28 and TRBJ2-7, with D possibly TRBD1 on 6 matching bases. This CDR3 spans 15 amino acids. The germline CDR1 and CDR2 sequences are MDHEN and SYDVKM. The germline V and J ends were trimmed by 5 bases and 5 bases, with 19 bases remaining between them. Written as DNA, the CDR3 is TGTGCCAGCAGTCCCCCCGACAGGTTAGTTCACGAGCAGTACTTC. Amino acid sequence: CASSPPDRLVHEQYF.

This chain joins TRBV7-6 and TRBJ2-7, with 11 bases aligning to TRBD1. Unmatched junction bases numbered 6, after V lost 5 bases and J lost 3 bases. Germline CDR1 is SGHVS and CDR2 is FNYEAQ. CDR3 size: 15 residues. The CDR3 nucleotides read TGTGCCAGCAGCGTAGGACAGGGGGCATTCTACGAGCAGTACTTC. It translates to CASSVGQGAFYEQYF.

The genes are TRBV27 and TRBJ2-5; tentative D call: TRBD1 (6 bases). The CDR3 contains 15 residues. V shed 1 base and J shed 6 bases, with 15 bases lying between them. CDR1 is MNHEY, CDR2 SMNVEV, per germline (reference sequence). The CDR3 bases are TGTGCCAGCAGTTTATGGGCCAGGGGAGAGCAGACCCAGTACTTC. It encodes CASSLWARGEQTQYF.

CDR3 sequence (DNA): TGTGCCAGCAGTGCCCAAAACAGGGGGCTTGACGAGCAGTACTTC. Translating it yields CASSAQNRGLDEQYF. The rearrangement links TRBV6-6 to TRBJ2-7; 9 nucleotides match TRBD1. CDR3 length: 15 amino acids. The V gene end was trimmed by 5 bases and the J gene end by 5 bases; junction bases not matched to a gene: 10. Germline CDR1 MNHNY, CDR2 SVGAGI (reference sequence).

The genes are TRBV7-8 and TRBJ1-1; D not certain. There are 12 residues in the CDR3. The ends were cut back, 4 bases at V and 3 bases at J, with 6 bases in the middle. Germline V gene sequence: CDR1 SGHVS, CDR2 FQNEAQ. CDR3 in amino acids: CASSSSHTEAFF. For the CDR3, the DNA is TGTGCCAGCAGCTCGTCCCACACTGAAGCTTTCTTT.

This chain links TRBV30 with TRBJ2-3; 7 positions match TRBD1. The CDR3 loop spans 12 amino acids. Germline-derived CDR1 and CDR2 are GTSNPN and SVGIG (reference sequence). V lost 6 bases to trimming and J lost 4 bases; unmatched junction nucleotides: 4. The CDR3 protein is CACRQGADTQYF. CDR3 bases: TGTGCCTGTCGACAGGGAGCAGATACGCAGTATTTT.

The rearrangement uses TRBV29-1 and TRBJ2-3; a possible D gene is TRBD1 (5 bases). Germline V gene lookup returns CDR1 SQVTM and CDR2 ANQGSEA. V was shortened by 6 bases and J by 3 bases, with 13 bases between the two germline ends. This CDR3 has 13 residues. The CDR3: CSVLRSGTDTQYF. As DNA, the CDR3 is TGCAGCGTACTAAGATCAGGGACAGATACGCAGTATTTT.

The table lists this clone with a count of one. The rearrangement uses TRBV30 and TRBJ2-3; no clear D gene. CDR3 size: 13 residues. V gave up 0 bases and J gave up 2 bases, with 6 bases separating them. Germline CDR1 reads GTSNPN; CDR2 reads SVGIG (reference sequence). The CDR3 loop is CAWSVRNTDTQYF. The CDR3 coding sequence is TGTGCCTGGAGTGTCAGGAACACAGATACGCAGTATTTT.

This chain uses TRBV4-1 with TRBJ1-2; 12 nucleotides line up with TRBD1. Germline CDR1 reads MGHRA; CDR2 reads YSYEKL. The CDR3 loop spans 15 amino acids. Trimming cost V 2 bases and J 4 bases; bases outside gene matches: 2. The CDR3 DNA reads TGCGCCAGCAGCCAACCGGGACAGGGGGCCTATGGCTACACCTTC. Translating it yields CASSQPGQGAYGYTF.

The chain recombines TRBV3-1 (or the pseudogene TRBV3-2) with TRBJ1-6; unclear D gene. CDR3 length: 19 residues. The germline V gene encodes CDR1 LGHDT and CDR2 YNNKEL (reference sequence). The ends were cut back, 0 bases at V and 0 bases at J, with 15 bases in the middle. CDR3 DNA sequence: TGTGCCAGCAGCCAAGAGGGAGGTCTGGGTACCTCCTATAATTCACCCCTCCACTTT. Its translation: CASSQEGGLGTSYNSPLHF.

The DNA for the CDR3 is TGTGCCAGCAGCGTAGGCGCCGGGACAGGGGCCGGGGAGCTGTTTTTT. Protein product: CASSVGAGTGAGELFF. The chain has TRBV9 and TRBJ2-2; 10 positions match TRBD1. The junction had 5 bases not matched to a gene; V was cut back by 0 bases and J by 6 bases. Germline-derived CDR1 and CDR2 are SGDLS and YYNGEE. The CDR3 runs 16 residues.

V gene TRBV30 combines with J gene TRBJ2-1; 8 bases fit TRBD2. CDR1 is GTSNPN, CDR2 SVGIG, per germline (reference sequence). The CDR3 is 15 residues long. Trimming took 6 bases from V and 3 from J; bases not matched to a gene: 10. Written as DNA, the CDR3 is TGTGCCTGTACCCGAGCGGGAGCGGGCTACAATGAGCAGTTCTTC. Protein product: CACTRAGAGYNEQFF.